The entry that follows covers one T cell receptor (beta chain) sequence. This table comes from immunoSEQ multiplex PCR, and its TCRdb copy is limited to in-frame clones, with some not included. The table lists 35,000 to 55,000 clones, around 90% of them singletons. The data originate from a study of T cell changes during pregnancy in multiple sclerosis. The CDR3 is made up of 19 amino acids. Per germline, CDR1 SGHVS and CDR2 FQNEAQ. V gave up 5 bases and J gave up 1 base; unmatched junction bases: 14. Here the sequenced sample was CD4+ T cells from peripheral blood mononuclear cells, taken before pregnancy. This receptor was obtained from a female donor with multiple sclerosis, enrolled in a pregnancy study. This chain joins TRBV7-8 and TRBJ2-6; 7 nucleotides agree with TRBD1. CDR3 nucleotide sequence: TGTGCCAGCAGCCCCTTGACAGGGTTTAAGTGGTCTGGGGCCAACGTCCTGACTTTC. Its protein product is CASSPLTGFKWSGANVLTF.